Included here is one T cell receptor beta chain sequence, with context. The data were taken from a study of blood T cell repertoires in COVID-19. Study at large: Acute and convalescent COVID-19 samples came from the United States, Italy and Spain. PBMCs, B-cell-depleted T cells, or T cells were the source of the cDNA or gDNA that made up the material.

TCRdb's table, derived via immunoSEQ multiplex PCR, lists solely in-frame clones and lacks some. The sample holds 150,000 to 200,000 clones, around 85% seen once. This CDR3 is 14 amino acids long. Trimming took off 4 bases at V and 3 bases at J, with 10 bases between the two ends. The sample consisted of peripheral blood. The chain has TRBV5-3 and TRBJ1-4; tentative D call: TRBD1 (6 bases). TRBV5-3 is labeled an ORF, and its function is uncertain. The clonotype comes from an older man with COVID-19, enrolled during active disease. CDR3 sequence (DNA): TGTGCCAGAAGCGGGGACATCTCTAATGAAAAACTGTTTTTT. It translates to CARSGDISNEKLFF.